Sequencing of this T cell receptor beta chain was carried out in a study of blood T cell repertoires in COVID-19. Here immunoSEQ multiplex PCR was the method, and the copy in TCRdb shows in-frame clones only, minus some. Of over 250,000 clones in the sample, approximately 85% were seen once. Losses at the gene ends were 6 bases for V and 4 bases for J; bases not matched to a gene: 9. The CDR3 is 15 amino acids. Looked up from germline, CDR1 is MNHEY and CDR2 is SVGEGT. The sequence was collected from a woman aged 30 to 39 with acute or convalescent COVID-19. J is TRBJ1-1 and V is TRBV6-2 or TRBV6-3, with 9 bases aligning to TRBD1. Sequencing was performed on peripheral blood. The CDR3 DNA is TGTGCCAGCAGCTCAACAGGGGGCGGTATCACTGAAGCTTTCTTT. Translated: CASSSTGGGITEAFF.